This TCR beta chain derives from a study of control samples from healthy donors and cancer patients. Germline values: CDR1 LGHDT, CDR2 YNNKEL (reference sequence). This CDR3 contains 12 residues. V was trimmed by 3 bases and J by 4 bases, leaving 6 bases between them. Measured with immunoSEQ multiplex PCR; TCRdb has only the in-frame clones, and not every one. Of about 120,000 clones in the sample, roughly 88% were seen once. Sequencing input: blood. V and J are TRBV3-1 (or the pseudogene TRBV3-2) and TRBJ1-2, with D unclear. The receptor comes from a man aged 35-49 years in good health. The CDR3 DNA is TGTGCCAGCAGCCAGTCCGGCTATGGCTACACCTTC. Translation gives CASSQSGYGYTF.